One T cell receptor (beta chain) is described in this entry. This sample was taken from a study of blood T cell repertoires in COVID-19. Repertoires were generated with immunoSEQ multiplex PCR, while TCRdb's copy carries only in-frame clones and drops some. This table holds hundreds of thousands of clones, around 91% found once. The sample was peripheral blood. The clonotype originates from a woman aged 18-29 years who had recovered from COVID-19.

CDR3 protein: CAWSPPGLAKNIQYF. CDR3 in DNA: TGTGCCTGGAGTCCACCGGGACTAGCCAAAAACATTCAGTACTTC. The chain is built from TRBV30 and TRBJ2-4, with D possibly being TRBD2 (6 bases). Germline V gives CDR1 GTSNPN, CDR2 SVGIG (reference sequence). The CDR3 contains 15 residues. Trimming pared 2 bases from V and 0 bases from J, leaving 11 bases between.